Presented here are 31 T cell receptor beta chains from one specimen sequenced in a study of blood T cell repertoires in COVID-19 (TCRdb year 2020). Libraries were built with the immunoSEQ multiplex PCR assay. Imported from immuneACCESS, the table was reduced by TCRdb to in-frame sequences with V and J called. These copies leave out some clones; in studies compared against another copy, an unresolved V gene accounts for under half, and the cause of the remainder is not known. The sample table shows fewer than 400,000 clones, and roughly 90% are seen once. The ten largest clones take up approximately 2.9% of the sample. Sequencing was done on a sample of peripheral blood. The source is a woman aged 30 to 39 with COVID-19, enrolled during active disease.

This clone was detected once. The rearrangement uses TRBV11-2 and TRBJ2-1; 9 bases map to TRBD2. This CDR3 has 16 residues. CDR1 and CDR2 (germline): SGHAT, FQNNGV. V gave up 5 bases and J gave up 9 bases; unmatched junction bases: 14. CDR3 residues: CASSPLTAGGSVEQFF. The CDR3 DNA reads TGTGCCAGCAGCCCGCTTACAGCGGGAGGTTCGGTTGAGCAGTTCTTC.

This chain uses TRBV5-1 with TRBJ1-4; TRBD1 matches at 11 bases. The germline V gene encodes CDR1 SGHRS and CDR2 YFSETQ. Trimming cost V 0 bases and J 2 bases; bases outside gene matches: 0. The CDR3 is 16 amino acids. The CDR3 loop is CASSLGDRGTNEKLFF. The CDR3 DNA follows: TGCGCCAGCAGCTTGGGGGACAGGGGGACTAATGAAAAACTGTTTTTT.

This rearrangement joins TRBV19 to TRBJ2-1, with 11 bases lining up with TRBD2. With V trimmed by 6 bases and J by 6 bases, 7 bases remained unmatched. Per the germline V gene, CDR1 is LNHDA and CDR2 is SQIVND (reference sequence). This CDR3 contains 15 residues. The CDR3 loop is CASRPTSGRSNEQFF. The DNA of the CDR3 is TGTGCCAGTAGGCCCACTAGCGGGAGAAGCAATGAGCAGTTCTTC.

This clone appeared a single time. The gene calls are TRBV5-1 and TRBJ2-1; no clear D gene. Per the germline V gene, CDR1 is SGHRS and CDR2 is YFSETQ. There are 17 residues in the CDR3. Between the trimmed V and J ends, which lost 1 base and 4 bases, there was a span of 18 bases. The CDR3 DNA reads TGCGCCAGCAGCTTGTTTGTTGGAGACTTGCCGTACAATGAGCAGTTCTTC. Translated, it gives CASSLFVGDLPYNEQFF.

V and J are TRBV6-5 and TRBJ2-7, with D maybe TRBD2 (6 bases). The CDR3 is 15 amino acids. Germline CDR1 MNHEY, CDR2 SVGAGI. V shed 0 bases and J shed 2 bases, with 11 bases lying between them. CDR3 amino acids: CASSYSKGGAYEQYF. CDR3 nucleotides: TGTGCCAGCAGTTACTCGAAGGGAGGAGCCTACGAGCAGTACTTC.

In this sample, this clone turned up once. The rearrangement joins TRBV5-1 to TRBJ1-4; no clear D. This CDR3 spans 12 amino acids. V lost 7 bases to trimming and J lost 4 bases, with 8 bases between them. Looked up from germline, CDR1 is SGHRS and CDR2 is YFSETQ. The CDR3: CASLPGNEKLFF. The CDR3 DNA sequence: TGCGCCAGCCTCCCGGGTAATGAAAAACTGTTTTTT. Filled out from reference TRBV5-1 and TRBJ1-4, the complete variable domain reads KAGVTQTPRYLIKTRGQQVTLSCSPISGHRSVSWYQQTPGQGLQFLFEYFSETQRNKGNFPGRFSGRQFSNSRSEMNVSTLELGDSALYLCASLPGNEKLFFGSGTQLSVL.

This chain uses TRBV18 with TRBJ2-3, with TRBD2 matching 8 bases. The CDR3 spans 15 residues. CDR1 is KGHSH and CDR2 is LQKENI in the germline V gene. After removal of 3 bases from V and 1 base from J, the junction contained 3 bases not matched to a gene. The CDR3 DNA sequence: TGTGCCAGCTCACCCTCGACTAGCGGCACAGATACGCAGTATTTT. Its translation: CASSPSTSGTDTQYF.

The chain recombines TRBV5-4 with TRBJ1-3; TRBD1 aligns across 9 bases. CDR1 is SGHNT and CDR2 is YYREEE in the germline V gene (reference sequence). The CDR3 is 17 amino acids. V was pared by 3 bases and J by 0 bases, with 7 bases of the junction left unmatched. The CDR3 reads CASSSGTGLISGNTIYF. In DNA, the CDR3 is TGTGCCAGCAGCTCGGGGACAGGGCTTATCTCTGGAAACACCATATATTTT.

The chain employs TRBV11-2 and TRBJ2-1; TRBD1 is a possible D gene (5 bases). Germline CDR1 SGHAT, CDR2 FQNNGV. This CDR3 contains 17 residues. V was cut by 5 bases and J by 5 bases, with 22 bases left in between. The CDR3: CASSRRGSSVMNNEQFF. DNA for the CDR3: TGTGCCAGCAGCCGAAGGGGCAGCTCCGTGATGAACAATGAGCAGTTCTTC.

The V call is TRBV19, the J call TRBJ2-3; the D gene is possibly TRBD2 (6 bases). The CDR3 is 16 residues long. The ends were cut back, 5 bases at V and 4 bases at J, with 19 bases in the middle. CDR1 and CDR2 from the germline V gene are LNHDA and SQIVND (reference sequence). CDR3 nucleotides: TGTGCCAGTAGTCCTCGGACTACCCGGAGGGCAGATACGCAGTATTTT. As protein: CASSPRTTRRADTQYF. Using reference TRBV19 and TRBJ2-3 for the parts outside the CDR3, the full variable domain is DGGITQSPKYLFRKEGQNVTLSCEQNLNHDAMYWYRQDPGQGLRLIYYSQIVNDFQKGDIAEGYSVSREKKESFPLTVTSAQKNPTAFYLCASSPRTTRRADTQYFGPGTRLTVL.

The chain carries TRBV7-9 and TRBJ2-2, with D tentatively TRBD2 (5 bases). V dropped 4 bases and J dropped 3 bases, with 15 bases sitting between them. The CDR3 sequence is 16 residues long. Germline CDR1 SEHNR, CDR2 FQNEAQ (reference sequence). CDR3 in amino acids: CASSSISEVYTGELFF. CDR3 coding DNA: TGTGCCAGCAGCTCAATTAGCGAAGTTTACACCGGGGAGCTGTTTTTT.

The chain joins TRBV9 to TRBJ2-1; 8 bases line up with TRBD1. CDR3 length equals 16 residues. J gave up 2 bases and V 4 bases, and 8 bases lay outside the gene matches. In germline, CDR1 is SGDLS, CDR2 YYNGEE. CDR3 region: CASSPGQGRTYNEQFF. CDR3 coding DNA: TGTGCCAGCAGCCCCGGACAGGGTCGCACCTACAATGAGCAGTTCTTC.

This rearrangement joins TRBV28 to TRBJ1-1, with no clear D. Germline V gene data show CDR1 as MDHEN and CDR2 as SYDVKM. The germline V and J ends were trimmed by 6 bases and 7 bases, with 21 bases remaining between them. This CDR3 has 15 amino acids. CDR3 in amino acids: CASSSQKRRTDEAFF. The CDR3 DNA follows: TGTGCCAGCAGCTCCCAAAAACGGAGAACGGATGAAGCTTTCTTT.

The rearrangement joins TRBV29-1 to TRBJ1-1, with 8 bases that match TRBD1. The CDR3 is 12 amino acids. In germline, CDR1 is SQVTM, CDR2 ANQGSEA. V lost 8 bases and J lost 6; bases outside the gene matches: 8. Here the CDR3 DNA reads TGCAGCACTGGACAGGGTCCCCCTGAAGCTTTCTTT. It yields the protein CSTGQGPPEAFF.

The CDR3 reads CAISENTFSNQPQHF. The CDR3 coding sequence is TGTGCCATCAGTGAGAACACGTTTAGCAATCAGCCCCAGCATTTT. The chain couples TRBV10-3 to TRBJ1-5; no reliable D call. Germline CDR1 and CDR2: ENHRY and SYGVKD. This CDR3 has 15 residues. V was clipped by 2 bases and J by 0 bases, with 8 bases between them.

The chain recombines TRBV5-1 with TRBJ1-6, with a weak D call TRBD1 (6 bases). The CDR3 length is 14 residues. The germline gives CDR1 SGHRS, CDR2 YFSETQ. V was trimmed by 0 bases and J by 7 bases, leaving 8 bases between them. CDR3 bases: TGCGCCAGCAGCTTGGGGCAGGGGAATTCACCCCTCCACTTT. It is translated as CASSLGQGNSPLHF.

This chain uses TRBV19 with TRBJ1-4, with unresolved D. Germline assignment: CDR1 LNHDA and CDR2 SQIVND (reference sequence). This CDR3 spans 14 amino acids. Trimming pared 6 bases from V and 1 base from J, leaving 9 bases between. CDR3: CASSPPGTNEKLFF. The CDR3 DNA is TGTGCCAGTAGCCCCCCCGGAACTAATGAAAAACTGTTTTTT.

This chain joins TRBV7-2 and TRBJ1-3; D remains unclear. Between the trimmed V and J ends, which lost 5 bases and 0 bases, there was a span of 17 bases. The CDR3 loop spans 17 amino acids. Germline CDR1 SGHTA, CDR2 FQGNSA. The chain's CDR3 is CASSQNSPTSSGNTIYF. The CDR3, as DNA: TGTGCCAGCAGCCAAAATTCCCCGACTTCCTCTGGAAACACCATATATTTT.

The gene calls are TRBV11-2 and TRBJ2-5; TRBD2 matches at 8 bases. Germline CDR1 SGHAT, CDR2 FQNNGV. Trimming removed 3 bases from V and 3 bases from J; junction bases left unmatched: 6. This CDR3 has 15 amino acids. In nucleotides, the CDR3 is TGTGCCAGCAGCTTCCGCGGGAGGTTCGAAGAGACCCAGTACTTC. It yields the protein CASSFRGRFEETQYF.

The table lists this clone with a few counts. V usage is TRBV7-8 and J usage is TRBJ2-3, with TRBD1 identical over 9 bases. The germline V gene has CDR1 SGHVS and CDR2 FQNEAQ. V trimming: 6 bases; J trimming: 5 bases; junction bases outside the gene matches: 6. This CDR3 has 14 residues. The CDR3 is CASRNRGRVDTQYF. DNA of the CDR3: TGTGCCAGCAGGAACAGGGGGCGCGTAGATACGCAGTATTTT.

In this sample, this clone turned up a few times. V gene TRBV5-8 combines with J gene TRBJ2-2; the match to TRBD1 covers 7 bases. CDR1 and CDR2 (germline): SGHTS, YDEGEE. The CDR3 is made up of 15 amino acids. With 4 bases clipped from V and 6 bases from J, the junction kept 9 bases outside the gene matches. Here the CDR3 DNA reads TGTGCCAGCAGCCCCGACAGGGCTCGCGCCGGGGAGCTGTTTTTT. It translates to CASSPDRARAGELFF. Supplemented by reference TRBV5-8 and TRBJ2-2, the full variable domain reads EAGVTQSPTHLIKTRGQQATLRCSPISGHTSVYWYQQALGLGLQFLLWYDEGEERNRGNFPPRFSGRQFPNYSSELNVNALELEDSALYLCASSPDRARAGELFFGEGSRLTVL.

The chain links TRBV28 to TRBJ2-1; 8 bases agree with TRBD1. The CDR3 loop spans 15 amino acids. Germline CDR1 reads MDHEN; CDR2 reads SYDVKM. Trimming cost V 3 bases and J 8 bases; bases outside gene matches: 9. CDR3 coding DNA: TGTGCCAGCAGTTTGGGACAGGTAGTCACTCATGAGCAGTTCTTC. This encodes CASSLGQVVTHEQFF.

This chain joins TRBV27 and TRBJ1-4; the match to TRBD1 covers 12 bases. J lost 4 bases, V lost 5 bases, and 11 bases had no gene match. The germline V gene has CDR1 MNHEY and CDR2 SMNVEV (reference sequence). This CDR3 spans 18 amino acids. CDR3 in DNA: TGTGCCAGCAGTACGGCGGGACAGGGGGCCAGGGTTAATGAAAAACTGTTTTTT. Translating gives CASSTAGQGARVNEKLFF.

The rearrangement links TRBV5-4 to TRBJ2-5; D ambiguous. This CDR3 contains 13 residues. V lost 4 bases and J 4 bases, leaving 11 bases between the germline ends. The germline gives CDR1 SGHNT, CDR2 YYREEE (reference sequence). This chain's CDR3 is CASSNQDGETQYF. The DNA for the CDR3 is TGTGCCAGCAGCAACCAGGATGGAGAGACCCAGTACTTC.

This clone appeared once. The CDR3 is CASSLASGPSYEQYF. CDR3 DNA: TGTGCCAGCAGTTTAGCGAGCGGACCCTCCTACGAGCAGTACTTC. J is TRBJ2-7 and V is TRBV28, with D tentatively TRBD2 (5 bases). V lost 2 bases and J 0 bases, leaving 11 bases between the germline ends. The CDR3 covers 15 residues. Looked up from germline, CDR1 is MDHEN and CDR2 is SYDVKM.

The chain combines TRBV18 with TRBJ2-7, with D perhaps TRBD2 (6 bases). The CDR3 runs 12 residues. V was pared by 5 bases and J by 6 bases, with 11 bases between. Germline CDR1 and CDR2: KGHSH and LQKENI. The CDR3: CASSVEGLEQYF. CDR3 DNA sequence: TGTGCCAGCTCAGTGGAGGGTCTCGAGCAGTACTTC.

V gene TRBV19 combines with J gene TRBJ1-1; D remains ambiguous. From germline, CDR1 is LNHDA and CDR2 SQIVND (reference sequence). V lost 7 bases and J lost 4, with 19 bases in between. The CDR3 covers 15 residues. The CDR3 loop reads CASTGDRGPVTEAFF. The CDR3 DNA reads TGTGCCAGTACCGGGGATCGGGGTCCGGTCACTGAAGCTTTCTTT.

This chain links TRBV7-2 with TRBJ2-1, with TRBD2 as a possible D gene (6 bases). Germline CDR1 SGHTA, CDR2 FQGNSA. Trimming took 2 bases from V and 2 from J, leaving 13 bases between them. The CDR3 is 16 amino acids. The CDR3 sequence is CASSLRPSDTYNEQFF. CDR3 nucleotide sequence: TGTGCCAGCAGCTTAAGGCCTAGCGATACCTACAATGAGCAGTTCTTC.

This clone was observed a single time. The rearrangement links TRBV19 to TRBJ2-7, with TRBD2 identical over 11 bases. J was trimmed by 1 base and V by 5 bases; bases with no gene match: 4. The length of the CDR3 is 15 residues. Germline CDR1 is LNHDA and CDR2 is SQIVND (reference sequence). This chain's CDR3 is CASSALAGGSYEQYF. CDR3 sequence (DNA): TGTGCCAGTAGTGCGCTAGCGGGAGGTTCCTACGAGCAGTACTTC.

The chain joins TRBV28 to TRBJ2-7; a weak D match, TRBD1 (6 bases). The CDR3 totals 13 residues. The V and J ends lost 6 bases and 3 bases respectively, with 12 bases between them. From germline, CDR1 is MDHEN and CDR2 SYDVKM. The DNA for the CDR3 is TGTGCCAGCAGAGGGGGTGGACGCTACGAGCAGTACTTC. This codes for CASRGGGRYEQYF.

This sequence joins TRBV10-3 and TRBJ1-5, with D hard to call. This CDR3 has 14 residues. Germline CDR1 reads ENHRY; CDR2 reads SYGVKD. Trimming pared 5 bases from V and 2 bases from J, leaving 10 bases between. The CDR3 nucleotides are TGTGCCATCAGTCGGGGTTTGGGCAATCAGCCCCAGCATTTT. Protein: CAISRGLGNQPQHF.